The clone carrying this T cell receptor (beta chain) was observed many times. These data come from a study of T cells in Graves' hyperthyroidism and ophthalmopathy. Researchers amplified the TCR beta CDR3 regions from RNA transcripts. The TCR CDR3 was amplified in a first-round RT-PCR using the HTBI primer set. TCRdb re-derived calls from the multiplex PCR reads in MiXCR, one entry per CDR3 protein. The sample yields approximately 400,000 distinct CDR3 sequences, under 20% seen once. This CDR3 is 15 amino acids long. Trimming stripped 3 bases from V and 3 bases from J, with 14 bases between. Germline-derived CDR1 and CDR2 are MNHNS and SASEGT.

This sequence originates from a woman under 30 with Graves' hyperthyroidism. The V call is TRBV6-1, the J call TRBJ1-2; D is undetermined. The sample taken for sequencing was blood. Here the CDR3 DNA reads TGTGCCAGCAGTGAGGGAGCGGGGATTTACTATGGCTACACCTTC. Its translation is CASSEGAGIYYGYTF.